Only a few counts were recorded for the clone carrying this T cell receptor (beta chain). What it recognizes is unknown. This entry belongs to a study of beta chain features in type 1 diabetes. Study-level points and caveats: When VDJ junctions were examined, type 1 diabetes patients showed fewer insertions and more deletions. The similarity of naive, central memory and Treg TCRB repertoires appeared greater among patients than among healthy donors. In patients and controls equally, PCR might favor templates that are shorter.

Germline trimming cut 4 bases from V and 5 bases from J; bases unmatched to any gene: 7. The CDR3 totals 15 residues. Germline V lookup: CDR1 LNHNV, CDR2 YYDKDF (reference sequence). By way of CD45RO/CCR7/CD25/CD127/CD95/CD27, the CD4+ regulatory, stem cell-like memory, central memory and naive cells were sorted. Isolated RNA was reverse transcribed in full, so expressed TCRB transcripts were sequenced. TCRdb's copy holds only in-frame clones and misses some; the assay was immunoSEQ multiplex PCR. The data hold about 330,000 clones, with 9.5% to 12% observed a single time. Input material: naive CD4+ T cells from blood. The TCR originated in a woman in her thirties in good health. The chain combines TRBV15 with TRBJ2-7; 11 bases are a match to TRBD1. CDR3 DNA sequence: TGTGCCACCAGCACCACCGGGACAGGGGGGAACGAGCAGTACTTC. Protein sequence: CATSTTGTGGNEQYF.